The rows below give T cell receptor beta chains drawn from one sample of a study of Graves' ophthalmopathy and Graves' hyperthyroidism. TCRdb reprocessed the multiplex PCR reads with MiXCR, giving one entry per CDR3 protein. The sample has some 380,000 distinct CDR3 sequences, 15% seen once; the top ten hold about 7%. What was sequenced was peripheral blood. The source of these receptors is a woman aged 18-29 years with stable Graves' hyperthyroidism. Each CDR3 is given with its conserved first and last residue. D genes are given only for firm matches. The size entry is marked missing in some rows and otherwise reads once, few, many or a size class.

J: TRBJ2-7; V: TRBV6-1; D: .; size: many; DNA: TGTGCCAGCAGTGAAGAATCATACTACGAGCTGTACTTC; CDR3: CASSEESYYELYF
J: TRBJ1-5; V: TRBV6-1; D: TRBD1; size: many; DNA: TGTGCCAGCAGTGAAAGCCGGGGGGGGACAGGGGGCAATCAGCCCCAGCATTTT; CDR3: CASSESRGGTGGNQPQHF
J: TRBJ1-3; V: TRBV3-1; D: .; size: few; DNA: TGTGCCAGCAGCCAAGGGGCACTCTCTGGAAACACCATATATTTT; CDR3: CASSQGALSGNTIYF
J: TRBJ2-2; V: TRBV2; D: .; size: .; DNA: TGTGCCAGCCAGACCGGGGAGCTGTTTTTT; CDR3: CASQTGELFF
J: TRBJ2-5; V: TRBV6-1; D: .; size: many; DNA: TGTGCCAGCAGTGACCCTGCCGGGGGACGAGAGACCCAGTACTTC; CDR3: CASSDPAGGRETQYF
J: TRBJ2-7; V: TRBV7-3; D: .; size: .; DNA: TGTGCCAGCCGCTTAGGGTCACCCTACGAGCAGTACTTC; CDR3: CASRLGSPYEQYF
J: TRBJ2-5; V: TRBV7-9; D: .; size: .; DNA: TGTGCCAGCAGCGTTCCTGGCCCGCAAGAGACCCAGTACTTC; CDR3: CASSVPGPQETQYF
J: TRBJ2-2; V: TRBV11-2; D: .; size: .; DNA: TGTGCCAGCAGCCCATACCCGGGACGGCGAAGCACCGGGGAGCTGTTTTTT; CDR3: CASSPYPGRRSTGELFF
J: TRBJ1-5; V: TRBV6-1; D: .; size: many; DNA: TGTGCCAGCAGTGAAACTAGGGCGAGGACTCAGCCCCAGCATTTT; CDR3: CASSETRARTQPQHF
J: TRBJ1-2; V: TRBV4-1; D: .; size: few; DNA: TGCGCCAGCATGGGAGACTTGCTGGCGGGGAGCTACACCTTC; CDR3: CASMGDLLAGSYTF
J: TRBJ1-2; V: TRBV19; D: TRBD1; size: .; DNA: TGTGCCAGGCTGGGACAGGGGCCCTATGGCTACACCTTC; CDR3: CARLGQGPYGYTF
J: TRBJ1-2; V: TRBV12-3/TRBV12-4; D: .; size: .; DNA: TGTGCCAGCAGTTTAGTCCGGAAATATGGCTACACCTTC; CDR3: CASSLVRKYGYTF
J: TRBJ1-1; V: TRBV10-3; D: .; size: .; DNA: TGTGCCATCAGTGACCCAGGGGACACTGAAGCTTTCTTT; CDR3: CAISDPGDTEAFF
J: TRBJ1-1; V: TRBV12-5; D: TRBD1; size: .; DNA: TGTGCTAGTGGTTTGTTCATCGTCTTTCCGGGACAGGGGGTTCGGAACACTGAAGCTTTCTTT; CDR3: CASGLFIVFPGQGVRNTEAFF
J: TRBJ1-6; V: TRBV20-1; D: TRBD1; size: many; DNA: TGCAGTGCTAGAGATCTCAGGGGGACTACCTATAATTCACCCCTCCACTTT; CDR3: CSARDLRGTTYNSPLHF
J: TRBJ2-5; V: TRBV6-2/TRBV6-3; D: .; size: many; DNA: TGTGCCAGCAGTAAGGGCTGGGGGGAGTTAGAGACCCAGTACTTC; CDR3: CASSKGWGELETQYF
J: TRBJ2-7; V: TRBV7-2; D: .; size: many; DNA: TGTGCCAGCAGCTTGCACAGGGAGGCCGTCCGAGAGCAGTACTTC; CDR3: CASSLHREAVREQYF
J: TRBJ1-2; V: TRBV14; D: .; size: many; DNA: TGTGCCAGCAGCCACAAAATTAACTATGGCTACACCTTC; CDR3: CASSHKINYGYTF
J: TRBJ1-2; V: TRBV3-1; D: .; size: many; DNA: TGTGCCAGCAGCCTGTGGGACTATGGCTACACCTTC; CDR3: CASSLWDYGYTF
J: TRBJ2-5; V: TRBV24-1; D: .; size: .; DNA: TGTGCCACCAGTGGCTGGGGGACCCAGTACTTC; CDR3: CATSGWGTQYF
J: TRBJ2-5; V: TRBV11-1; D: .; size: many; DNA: TGTGCCAGCAGCCGACAGACAGTGCCGTTTATACTATTCAGGGAGACCCAGTACTTC; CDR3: CASSRQTVPFILFRETQYF
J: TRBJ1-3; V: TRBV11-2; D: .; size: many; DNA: TGTGCCAGCAGGCCCTCCGGGACGCAGACTGGAAACACCATATATTTT; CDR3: CASRPSGTQTGNTIYF
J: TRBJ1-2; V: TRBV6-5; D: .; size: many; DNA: TGTGCCAGCAGTTCCGGAATGGGGTATGGCTACACCTTC; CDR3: CASSSGMGYGYTF
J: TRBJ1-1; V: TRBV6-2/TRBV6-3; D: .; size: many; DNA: TGTGCCAGCACCCCTCGCGGAGGGTCAAAGACTTTCTTT; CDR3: CASTPRGGSKTFF
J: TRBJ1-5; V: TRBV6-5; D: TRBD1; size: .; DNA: TGTGCCAGCAGTTATGACAGGGCTAGCAATCAGCCCCAGCATTTT; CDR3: CASSYDRASNQPQHF
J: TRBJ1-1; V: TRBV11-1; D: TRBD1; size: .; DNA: TGTGCCAGCAGCTACCGGACAGGGCAGATGAACACTGAAGCTTTCTTT; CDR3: CASSYRTGQMNTEAFF
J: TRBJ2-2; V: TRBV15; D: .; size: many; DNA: TGTGCCACCAGCACCACTCCGAAGGGGGGCCTCCTTAACACCGGGGAGCTGTTTTTT; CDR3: CATSTTPKGGLLNTGELFF
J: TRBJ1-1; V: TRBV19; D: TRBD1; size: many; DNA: TGTGCCAGTAGAGCCACAAGACAGGGGGAAGCTTTCTTT; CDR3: CASRATRQGEAFF
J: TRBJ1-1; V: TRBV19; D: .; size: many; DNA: TGTGCCAGTAGTATGACGGGGCTGGGAGCTTTCTTT; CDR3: CASSMTGLGAFF
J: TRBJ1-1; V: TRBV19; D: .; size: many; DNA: TGTGCCAGTAGTATGTCCAGGAACACTGAAGCTTTCTTT; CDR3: CASSMSRNTEAFF
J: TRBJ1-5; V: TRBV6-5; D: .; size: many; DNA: TGTGCCAGCAGTTACGGACTCGATCAGCCCCAGCATTTT; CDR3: CASSYGLDQPQHF
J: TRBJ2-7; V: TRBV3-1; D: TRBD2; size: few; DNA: TGTGCCAGCAGCCAAGATTGGGGGGGAGAGCAGTACTTC; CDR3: CASSQDWGGEQYF
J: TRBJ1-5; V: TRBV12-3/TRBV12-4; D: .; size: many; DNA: TGTGCCAGCTTGGGGGACATAGGCAATCAGCCCCAGCATTTT; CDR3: CASLGDIGNQPQHF
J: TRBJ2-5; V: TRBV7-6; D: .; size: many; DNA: TGTGCCAGCAGCTTCTCGACAGGACAAGAGACCCAGTACTTC; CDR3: CASSFSTGQETQYF
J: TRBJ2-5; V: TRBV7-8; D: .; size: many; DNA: TGTGCCAGCTTTCCCTGGGGGACCAAAGAGACCCAGTACTTC; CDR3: CASFPWGTKETQYF